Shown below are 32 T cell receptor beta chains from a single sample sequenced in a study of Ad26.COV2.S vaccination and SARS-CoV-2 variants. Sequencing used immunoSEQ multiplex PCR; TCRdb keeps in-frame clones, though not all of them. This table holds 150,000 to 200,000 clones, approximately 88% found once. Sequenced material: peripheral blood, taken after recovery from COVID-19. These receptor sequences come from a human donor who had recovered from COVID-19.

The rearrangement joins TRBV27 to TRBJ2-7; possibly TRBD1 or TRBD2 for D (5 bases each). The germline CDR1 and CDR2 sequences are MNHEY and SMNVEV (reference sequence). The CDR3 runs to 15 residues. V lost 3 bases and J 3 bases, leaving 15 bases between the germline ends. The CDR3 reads CASSLVGASYYEQYF. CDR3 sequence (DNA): TGTGCCAGCAGTTTGGTCGGGGCATCGTACTACGAGCAGTACTTC.

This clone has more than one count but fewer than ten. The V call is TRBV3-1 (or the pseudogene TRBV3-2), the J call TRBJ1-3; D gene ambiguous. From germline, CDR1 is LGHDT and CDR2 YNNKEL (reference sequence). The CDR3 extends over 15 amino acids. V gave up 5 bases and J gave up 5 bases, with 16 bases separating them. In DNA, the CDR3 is TGTGCCAGCAGCATTCAAAATCACGCACGAAACACCATATATTTT. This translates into CASSIQNHARNTIYF.

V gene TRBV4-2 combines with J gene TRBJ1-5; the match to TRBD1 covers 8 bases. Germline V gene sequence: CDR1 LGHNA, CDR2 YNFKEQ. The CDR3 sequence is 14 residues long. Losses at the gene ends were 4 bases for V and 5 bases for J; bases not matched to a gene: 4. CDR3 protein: CASSLDRGDQPQHF. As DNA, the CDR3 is TGTGCCAGCAGCCTCGACAGGGGTGATCAGCCCCAGCATTTT.

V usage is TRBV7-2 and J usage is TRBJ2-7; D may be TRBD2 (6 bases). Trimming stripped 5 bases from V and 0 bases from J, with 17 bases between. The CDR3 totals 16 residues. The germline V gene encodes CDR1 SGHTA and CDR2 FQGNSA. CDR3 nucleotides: TGTGCCAGCAGCCCCCTAGCGTTAGGCGTCTCCTACGAGCAGTACTTC. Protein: CASSPLALGVSYEQYF.

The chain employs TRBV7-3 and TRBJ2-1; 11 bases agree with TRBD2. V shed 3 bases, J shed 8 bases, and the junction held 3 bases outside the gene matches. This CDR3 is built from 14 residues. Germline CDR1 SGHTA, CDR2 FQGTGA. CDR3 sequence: CASSFSGGAYEQFF. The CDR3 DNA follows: TGTGCCAGCAGCTTTAGCGGGGGGGCTTATGAGCAGTTCTTC.

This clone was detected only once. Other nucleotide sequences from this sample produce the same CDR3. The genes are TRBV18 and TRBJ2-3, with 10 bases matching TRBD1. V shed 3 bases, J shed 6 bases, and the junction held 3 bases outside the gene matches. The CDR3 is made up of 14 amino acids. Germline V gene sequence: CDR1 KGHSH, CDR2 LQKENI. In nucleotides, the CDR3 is TGTGCCAGCTCACCCCGGACAGGGGGGGATACGCAGTATTTT. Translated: CASSPRTGGDTQYF.

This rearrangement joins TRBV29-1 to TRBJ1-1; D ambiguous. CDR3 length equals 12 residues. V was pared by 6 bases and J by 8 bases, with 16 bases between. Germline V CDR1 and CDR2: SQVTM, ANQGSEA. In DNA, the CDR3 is TGCAGCGTCTCCGAACAGAGGCTCGAAGCTTTCTTT. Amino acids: CSVSEQRLEAFF.

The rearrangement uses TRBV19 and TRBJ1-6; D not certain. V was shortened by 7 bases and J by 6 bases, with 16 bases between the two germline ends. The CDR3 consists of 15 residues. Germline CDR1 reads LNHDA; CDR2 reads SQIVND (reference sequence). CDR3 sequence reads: CASKMSALTNSPLHF. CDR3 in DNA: TGTGCCAGTAAGATGTCGGCACTTACTAATTCACCCCTCCACTTT.

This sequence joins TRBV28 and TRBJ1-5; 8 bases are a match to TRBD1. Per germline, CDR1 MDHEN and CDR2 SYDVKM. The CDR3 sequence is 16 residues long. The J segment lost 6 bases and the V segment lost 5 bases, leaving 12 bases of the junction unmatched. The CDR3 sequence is CASSPVGAGGVQPQHF. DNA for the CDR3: TGTGCCAGCAGTCCAGTCGGGGCAGGGGGCGTTCAGCCCCAGCATTTT.

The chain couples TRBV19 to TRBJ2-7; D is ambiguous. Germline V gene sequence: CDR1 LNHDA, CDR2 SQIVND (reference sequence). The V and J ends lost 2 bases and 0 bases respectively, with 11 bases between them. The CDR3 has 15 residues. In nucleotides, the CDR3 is TGTGCCAGTAGTATAACAGTTGCAGTCTCCTACGAGCAGTACTTC. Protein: CASSITVAVSYEQYF.

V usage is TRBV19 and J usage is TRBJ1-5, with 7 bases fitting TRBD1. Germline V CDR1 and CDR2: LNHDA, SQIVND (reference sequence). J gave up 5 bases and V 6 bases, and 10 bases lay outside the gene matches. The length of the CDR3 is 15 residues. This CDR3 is CASRGSGTVDQPQHF. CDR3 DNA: TGTGCCAGTAGGGGATCCGGGACAGTGGATCAGCCCCAGCATTTT.

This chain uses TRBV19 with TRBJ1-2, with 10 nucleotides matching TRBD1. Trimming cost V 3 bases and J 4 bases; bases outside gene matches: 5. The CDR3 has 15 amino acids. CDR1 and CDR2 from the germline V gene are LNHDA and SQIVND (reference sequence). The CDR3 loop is CASSIGQGESYGYTF. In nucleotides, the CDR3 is TGTGCCAGTAGTATTGGACAGGGGGAGAGCTATGGCTACACCTTC.

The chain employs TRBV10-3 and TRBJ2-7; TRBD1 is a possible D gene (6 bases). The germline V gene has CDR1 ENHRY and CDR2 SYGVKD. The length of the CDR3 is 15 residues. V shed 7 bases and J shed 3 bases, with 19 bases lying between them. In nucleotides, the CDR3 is TGTGCCATCAAATACCGGGACAATGAAGACTACGAGCAGTACTTC. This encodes CAIKYRDNEDYEQYF.

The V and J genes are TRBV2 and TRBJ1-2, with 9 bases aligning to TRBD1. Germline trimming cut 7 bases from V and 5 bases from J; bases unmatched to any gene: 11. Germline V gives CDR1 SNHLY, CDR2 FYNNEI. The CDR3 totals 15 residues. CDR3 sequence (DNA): TGTGCCAGCACTTCGGACAGGGGCCCCAGTTATGGCTACACCTTC. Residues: CASTSDRGPSYGYTF.

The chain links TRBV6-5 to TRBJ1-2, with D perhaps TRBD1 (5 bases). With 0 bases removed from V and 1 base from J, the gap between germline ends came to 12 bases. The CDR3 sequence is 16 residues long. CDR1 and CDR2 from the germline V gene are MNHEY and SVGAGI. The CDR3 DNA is TGTGCCAGCAGTTACTCGGGGGGAGACTTTAACTATGGCTACACCTTC. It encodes CASSYSGGDFNYGYTF.

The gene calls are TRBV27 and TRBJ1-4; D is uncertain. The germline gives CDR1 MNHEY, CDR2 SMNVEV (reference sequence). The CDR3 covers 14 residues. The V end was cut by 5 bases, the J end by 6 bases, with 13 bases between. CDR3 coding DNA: TGTGCCAGCAGTGGGTATTCGGCAGATGAAAAACTGTTTTTT. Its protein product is CASSGYSADEKLFF.

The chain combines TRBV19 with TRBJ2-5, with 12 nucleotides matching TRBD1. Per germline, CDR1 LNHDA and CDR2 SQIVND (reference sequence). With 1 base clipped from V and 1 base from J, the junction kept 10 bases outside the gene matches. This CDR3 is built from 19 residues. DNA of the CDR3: TGTGCCAGTAGTATAGTGCGGGACAGGGGGCGAGGATTCCAAGAGACCCAGTACTTC. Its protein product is CASSIVRDRGRGFQETQYF. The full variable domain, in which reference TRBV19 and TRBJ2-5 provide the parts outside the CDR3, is DGGITQSPKYLFRKEGQNVTLSCEQNLNHDAMYWYRQDPGQGLRLIYYSQIVNDFQKGDIAEGYSVSREKKESFPLTVTSAQKNPTAFYLCASSIVRDRGRGFQETQYFGPGTRLLVL.

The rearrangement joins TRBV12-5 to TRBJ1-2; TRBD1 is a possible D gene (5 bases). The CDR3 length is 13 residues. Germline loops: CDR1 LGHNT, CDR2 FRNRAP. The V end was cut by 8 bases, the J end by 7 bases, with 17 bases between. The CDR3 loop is CASSEGFVFGYTF. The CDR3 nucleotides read TGTGCTAGTTCAGAGGGGTTTGTGTTTGGCTACACCTTC. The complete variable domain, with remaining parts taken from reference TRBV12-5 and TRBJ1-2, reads DARVTQTPRHKVTEMGQEVTMRCQPILGHNTVFWYRQTMMQGLELLAYFRNRAPLDDSGMPKDRFSAEMPDATLATLKIQPSEPRDSAVYFCASSEGFVFGYTFGSGTRLTVV.

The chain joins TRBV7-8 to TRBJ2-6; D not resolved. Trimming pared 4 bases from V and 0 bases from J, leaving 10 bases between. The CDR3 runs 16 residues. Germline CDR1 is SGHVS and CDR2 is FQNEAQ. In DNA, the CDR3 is TGTGCCAGCAGCTCCCGTAAACACTCTGGGGCCAACGTCCTGACTTTC. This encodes CASSSRKHSGANVLTF.

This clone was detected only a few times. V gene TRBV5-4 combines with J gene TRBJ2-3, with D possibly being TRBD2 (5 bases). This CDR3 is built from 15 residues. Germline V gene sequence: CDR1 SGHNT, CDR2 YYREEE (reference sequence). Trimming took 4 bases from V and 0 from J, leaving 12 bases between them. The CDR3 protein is CASSPPGKSTDTQYF. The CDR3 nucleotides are TGTGCCAGCAGCCCTCCCGGGAAAAGCACAGATACGCAGTATTTT.

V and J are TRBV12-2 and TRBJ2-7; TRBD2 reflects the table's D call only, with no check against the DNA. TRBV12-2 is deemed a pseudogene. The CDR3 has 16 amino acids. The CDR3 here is CASRLMGLAGSYEQYF. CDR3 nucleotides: TGTGCAAGTCGCTTAATGGGACTAGCGGGCTCCTACGAGCAGTACTTC.

This CDR3 reads CASSVAQGETQYF. Here the CDR3 DNA reads TGTGCCAGCAGCGTAGCCCAGGGAGAGACCCAGTACTTC. The chain joins TRBV9 to TRBJ2-5; D may be TRBD1 (5 bases). Trimming took off 0 bases at V and 4 bases at J, with 7 bases between the two ends. The CDR3 extends over 13 amino acids. Germline V gene lookup returns CDR1 SGDLS and CDR2 YYNGEE.

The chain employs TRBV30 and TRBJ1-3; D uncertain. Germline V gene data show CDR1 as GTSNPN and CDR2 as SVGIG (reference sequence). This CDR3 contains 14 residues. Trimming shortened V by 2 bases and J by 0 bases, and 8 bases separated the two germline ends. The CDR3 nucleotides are TGTGCCTGGAGTCCCCCGACCTCTGGAAACACCATATATTTT. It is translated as CAWSPPTSGNTIYF.

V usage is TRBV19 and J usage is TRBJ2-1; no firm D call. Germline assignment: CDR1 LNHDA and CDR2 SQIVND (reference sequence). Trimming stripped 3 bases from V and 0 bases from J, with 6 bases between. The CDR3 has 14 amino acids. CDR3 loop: CASSIGVSYNEQFF. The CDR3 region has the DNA TGTGCCAGTAGTATTGGAGTCTCCTACAATGAGCAGTTCTTC.

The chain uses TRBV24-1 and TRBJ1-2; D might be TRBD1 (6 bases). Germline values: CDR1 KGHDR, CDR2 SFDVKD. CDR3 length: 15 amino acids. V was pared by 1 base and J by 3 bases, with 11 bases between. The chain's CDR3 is CATSDFPRGDYGYTF. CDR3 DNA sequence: TGTGCCACCAGTGATTTCCCCAGGGGCGACTATGGCTACACCTTC.

The CDR3 loop is CASSLTSGGPTDTQYF. CDR3 bases: TGTGCCAGCAGCCTGACTAGCGGGGGACCCACAGATACGCAGTATTTT. The V call is TRBV5-6, the J call TRBJ2-3, with 12 bases aligning to TRBD2. Germline V lookup: CDR1 SGHDT, CDR2 YYEEEE. The CDR3 is made up of 16 amino acids. V lost 4 bases and J lost 2; bases outside the gene matches: 5.

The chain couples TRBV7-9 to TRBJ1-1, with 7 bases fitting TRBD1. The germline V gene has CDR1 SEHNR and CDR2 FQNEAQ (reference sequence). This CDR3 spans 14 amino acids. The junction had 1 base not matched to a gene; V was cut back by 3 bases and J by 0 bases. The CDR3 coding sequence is TGTGCCAGCAGCTTGGGACAGATGAACACTGAAGCTTTCTTT. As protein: CASSLGQMNTEAFF.

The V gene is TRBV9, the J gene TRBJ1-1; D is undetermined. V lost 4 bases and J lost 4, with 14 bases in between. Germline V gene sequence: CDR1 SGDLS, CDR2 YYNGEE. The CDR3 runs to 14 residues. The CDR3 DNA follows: TGTGCCAGCAGCCGACGAACGAAGGGCACTGAAGCTTTCTTT. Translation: CASSRRTKGTEAFF. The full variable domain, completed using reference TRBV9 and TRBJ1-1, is DSGVTQTPKHLITATGQRVTLRCSPRSGDLSVYWYQQSLDQGLQFLIQYYNGEERAKGNILERFSAQQFPDLHSELNLSSLELGDSALYFCASSRRTKGTEAFFGQGTRLTVV.

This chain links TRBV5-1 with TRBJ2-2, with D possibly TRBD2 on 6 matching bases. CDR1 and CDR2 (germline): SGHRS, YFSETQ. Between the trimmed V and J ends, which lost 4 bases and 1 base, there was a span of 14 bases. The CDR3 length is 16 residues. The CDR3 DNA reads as TGCGCCAGCAGCCCTGGGGCTAGCGAGAACACCGGGGAGCTGTTTTTT. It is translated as CASSPGASENTGELFF.

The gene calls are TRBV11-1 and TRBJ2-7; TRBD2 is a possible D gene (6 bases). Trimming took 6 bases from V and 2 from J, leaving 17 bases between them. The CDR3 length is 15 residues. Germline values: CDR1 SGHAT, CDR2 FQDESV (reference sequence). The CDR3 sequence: CASRKGLLGPYEQYF. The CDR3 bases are TGTGCCAGCAGAAAGGGACTCCTTGGGCCCTACGAGCAGTACTTC. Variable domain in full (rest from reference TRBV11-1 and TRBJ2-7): EAEVAQSPRYKITEKSQAVAFWCDPISGHATLYWYRQILGQGPELLVQFQDESVVDDSQLPKDRFSAERLKGVDSTLKIQPAELGDSAMYLCASRKGLLGPYEQYFGPGTRLTVT.

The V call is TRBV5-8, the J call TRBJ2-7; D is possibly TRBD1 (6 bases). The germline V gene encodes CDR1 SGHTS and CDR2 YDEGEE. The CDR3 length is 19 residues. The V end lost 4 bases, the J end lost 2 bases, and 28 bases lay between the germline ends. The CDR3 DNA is TGTGCCAGCAGCCCTCAATTTACTCCTCCCAGGGGACCCCCCTACGAGCAGTACTTC. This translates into CASSPQFTPPRGPPYEQYF.

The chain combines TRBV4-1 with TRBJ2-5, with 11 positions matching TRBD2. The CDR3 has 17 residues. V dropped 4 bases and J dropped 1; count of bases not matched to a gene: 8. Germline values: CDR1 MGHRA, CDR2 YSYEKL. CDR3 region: CASSRSGLAGFQETQYF. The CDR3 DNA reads TGCGCCAGCAGCCGGAGCGGACTAGCGGGCTTCCAAGAGACCCAGTACTTC.